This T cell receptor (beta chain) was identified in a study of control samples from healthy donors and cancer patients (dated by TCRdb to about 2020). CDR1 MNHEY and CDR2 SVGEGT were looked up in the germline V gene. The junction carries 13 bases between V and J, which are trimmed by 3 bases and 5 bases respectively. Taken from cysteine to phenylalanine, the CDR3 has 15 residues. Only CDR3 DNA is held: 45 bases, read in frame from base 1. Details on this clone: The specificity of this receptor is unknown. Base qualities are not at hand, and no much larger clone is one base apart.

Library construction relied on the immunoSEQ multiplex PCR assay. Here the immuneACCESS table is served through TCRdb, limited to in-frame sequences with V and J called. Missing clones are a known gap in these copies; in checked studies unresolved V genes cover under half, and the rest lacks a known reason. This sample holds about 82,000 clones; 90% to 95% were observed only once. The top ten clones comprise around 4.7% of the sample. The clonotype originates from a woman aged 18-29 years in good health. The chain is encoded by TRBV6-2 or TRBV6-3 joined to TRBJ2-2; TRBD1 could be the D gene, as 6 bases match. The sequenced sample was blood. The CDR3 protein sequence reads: CASSYWGPLTGELFF. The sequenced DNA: TGTGCCAGCAGTTATTGGGGGCCCCTAACCGGGGAGCTGTTTTTT.